The subject of this entry is one TCR beta chain. The data are from a study of cytomegalovirus exposure and HLA in healthy donors. Whole-study context: Inside one of the first data releases sat about 85 million unique TCRs taken from HLA-typed donors. Researchers found that 81% of a few hundred genotyped donors fell within the Caucasian-associated ancestry cluster.

The CDR3 loop spans 14 amino acids. With 1 base removed from V and 2 bases from J, the gap between germline ends came to 9 bases. CDR1 is MGHRA and CDR2 is YSYEKL in the germline V gene. Everyone who donated was a healthy bone marrow donor. The study ran its PCR with 60 Vbeta and 13 Jbeta primers. Sequencing used immunoSEQ multiplex PCR; TCRdb keeps in-frame clones, though not all of them. This table has roughly 160,000 clones, about 72% appearing once. Sequenced sample: PBMCs. The chain is built from TRBV4-1 and TRBJ2-7; maybe TRBD1 (6 bases). The TCR was taken from a man between 60 and 75 years old in good health and CMV-seronegative. The CDR3 nucleotides read TGCGCCAGCAGCCAAGTGGCAGGGGCCTACGAGCAGTACTTC. It codes for CASSQVAGAYEQYF.